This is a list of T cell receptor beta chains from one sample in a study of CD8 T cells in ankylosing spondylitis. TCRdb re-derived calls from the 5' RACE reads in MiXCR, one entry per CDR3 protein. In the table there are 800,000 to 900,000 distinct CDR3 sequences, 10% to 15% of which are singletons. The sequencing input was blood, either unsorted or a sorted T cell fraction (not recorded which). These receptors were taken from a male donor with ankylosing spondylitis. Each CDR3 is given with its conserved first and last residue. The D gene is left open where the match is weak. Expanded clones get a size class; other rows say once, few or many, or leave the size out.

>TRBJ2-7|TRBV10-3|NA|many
CATVDASSYEQYF
TGTGCCACGGTTGACGCGAGCTCCTACGAGCAGTACTTC
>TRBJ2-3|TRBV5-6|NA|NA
CASSVQGLSTDTQYF
TGTGCCAGCAGCGTACAGGGTCTAAGCACAGATACGCAGTATTTT
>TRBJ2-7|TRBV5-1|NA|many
CASSLTGFYEQYF
TGCGCCAGCAGCTTGACGGGTTTTTACGAGCAGTACTTC
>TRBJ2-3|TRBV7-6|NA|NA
CASSQGTGFTDTQYF
TGTGCCAGCAGTCAGGGAACGGGGTTCACAGATACGCAGTATTTT
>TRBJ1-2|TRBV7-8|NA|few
CASSAEPGLGYTF
TGTGCCAGCAGCGCAGAGCCAGGATTGGGCTACACCTTC
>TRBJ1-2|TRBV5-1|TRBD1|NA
CASSPGQGRTYGYTF
TGCGCCAGCAGCCCGGGACAGGGGAGGACCTATGGCTACACCTTC
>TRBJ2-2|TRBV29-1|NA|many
CSVEMGLAVGTGELFF
TGCAGCGTTGAGATGGGGCTAGCAGTGGGGACCGGGGAGCTGTTTTTT
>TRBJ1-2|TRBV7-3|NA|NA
CASSHRKGEGYTF
TGTGCCAGCAGTCATAGAAAGGGGGAAGGCTACACCTTC
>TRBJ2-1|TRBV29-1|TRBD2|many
CSVEGSAGVYNEQFF
TGCAGCGTTGAGGGTTCAGCGGGAGTCTACAATGAGCAGTTCTTC
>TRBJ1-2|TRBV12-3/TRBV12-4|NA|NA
CASSALGEYYGYTF
TGTGCCAGCAGTGCTTTAGGGGAGTACTATGGCTACACCTTC
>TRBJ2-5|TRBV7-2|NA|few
CASSFQTGGTETQYF
TGTGCCAGCAGCTTCCAGACAGGAGGGACGGAGACCCAGTACTTC
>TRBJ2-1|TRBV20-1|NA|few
CSLNSGVSLEQFF
TGCAGTCTAAACTCGGGGGTCTCCTTGGAGCAGTTCTTC
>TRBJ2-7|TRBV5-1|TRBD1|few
CASSLSRGKYEQYF
TGCGCCAGCAGCTTATCCAGGGGGAAGTACGAGCAGTACTTC
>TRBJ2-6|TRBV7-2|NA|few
CASSFGGVGANVLTF
TGTGCCAGCAGCTTTGGAGGGGTTGGGGCCAACGTCCTGACTTTC
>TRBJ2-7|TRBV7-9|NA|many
CASSLSVGSYEQYF
TGTGCCAGCAGCTTGTCGGTAGGCTCCTACGAGCAGTACTTC
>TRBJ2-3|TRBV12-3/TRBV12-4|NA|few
CASRGRSDTQYF
TGTGCCAGCAGGGGGCGGTCAGATACGCAGTATTTT
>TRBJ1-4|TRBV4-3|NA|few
CASSQARTVSQKLFF
TGCGCCAGCAGCCAAGCCCGGACAGTTTCCCAAAAACTGTTTTTT
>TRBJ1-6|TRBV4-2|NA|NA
CASSRGVQEGSPLHF
TGTGCCAGCAGCCGGGGCGTCCAGGAGGGTTCACCCCTCCACTTT
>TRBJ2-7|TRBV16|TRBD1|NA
CASSRMGDRDYEQYF
TGTGCCAGCAGCCGGATGGGGGACAGGGATTACGAGCAGTACTTC
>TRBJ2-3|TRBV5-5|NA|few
CASSNTPGADTQYF
TGTGCCAGCAGCAACACTCCCGGGGCAGATACGCAGTATTTT
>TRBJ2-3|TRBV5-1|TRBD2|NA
CASSFTVPSNPGGYF
TGCGCCAGCAGCTTTACAGTTCCATCGAACCCGGGAGGGTATTTT
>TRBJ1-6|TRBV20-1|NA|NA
CSARGGVSSYNSPLHF
TGCAGTGCTAGAGGCGGGGTGAGCTCCTATAATTCACCCCTCCACTTT
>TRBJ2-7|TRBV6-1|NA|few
CASSRTHLYEQYF
TGTGCCAGCAGCCGCACACACCTTTACGAGCAGTACTTC
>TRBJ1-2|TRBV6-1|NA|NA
CASTSGQGSYGYTF
TGTGCCAGCACCAGTGGGCAGGGGAGCTATGGCTACACCTTC
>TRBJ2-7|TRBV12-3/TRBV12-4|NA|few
CASTRGSLEQYF
TGTGCCAGCACCAGAGGCAGTCTAGAGCAGTACTTC
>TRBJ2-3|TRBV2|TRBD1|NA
CASQNRDRTDTQYF
TGTGCCAGCCAGAACCGGGACAGAACAGATACGCAGTATTTT
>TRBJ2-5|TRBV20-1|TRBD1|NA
CSAGRPGQGGETQYF
TGCAGTGCTGGACGACCGGGACAGGGGGGGGAGACCCAGTACTTC
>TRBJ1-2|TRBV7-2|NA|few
CASSLYGGYTF
TGTGCCAGCAGCCTATACGGCGGCTACACCTTC
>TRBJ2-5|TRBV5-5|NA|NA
CASSLASGLQTQYF
TGTGCCAGCAGCTTGGCCTCAGGGCTGCAGACCCAGTACTTC
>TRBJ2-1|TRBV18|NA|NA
CASSLTRGYNEQFF
TGTGCCAGCTCACTTACTAGGGGCTACAATGAGCAGTTCTTC
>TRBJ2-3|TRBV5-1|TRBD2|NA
CASSLGAGATTDTQYF
TGCGCCAGCAGCTTAGGAGCGGGAGCTACCACAGATACGCAGTATTTT
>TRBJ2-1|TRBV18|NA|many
CASSPRTNEQFF
TGTGCCAGCTCACCAAGGACCAATGAGCAGTTCTTC
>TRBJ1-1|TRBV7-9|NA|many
CASSFSDSEAFF
TGTGCCAGCAGCTTTTCGGACAGCGAAGCTTTCTTT
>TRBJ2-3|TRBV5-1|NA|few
CASSFNPGPSTDTQYF
TGCGCCAGCAGCTTTAATCCCGGACCCTCCACAGATACGCAGTATTTT
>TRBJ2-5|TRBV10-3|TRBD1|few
CAIRAGTAQETQYF
TGTGCCATCAGGGCAGGGACAGCCCAAGAGACCCAGTACTTC
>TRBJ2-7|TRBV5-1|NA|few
CASSLALGIGYEQYF
TGCGCCAGCAGCTTGGCCTTGGGGATCGGCTACGAGCAGTACTTC
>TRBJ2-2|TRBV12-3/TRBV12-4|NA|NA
CASITGAPNTGELFF
TGTGCCAGCATCACAGGCGCCCCGAACACCGGGGAGCTGTTTTTT
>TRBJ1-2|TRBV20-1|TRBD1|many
CSATEDRRNYGYTF
TGCAGTGCTACCGAGGACAGGAGAAACTATGGCTACACCTTC
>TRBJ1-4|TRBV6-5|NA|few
CASIRGPTATNEKLFF
TGTGCCAGCATTAGAGGGCCGACGGCAACTAATGAAAAACTGTTTTTT
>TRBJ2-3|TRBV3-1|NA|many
CASSHRGIRTDTQYF
TGTGCCAGCAGCCACAGGGGAATAAGGACAGATACGCAGTATTTT
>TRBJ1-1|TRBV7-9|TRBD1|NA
CASSLFDRVNTEAFF
TGTGCCAGCAGCTTATTCGACAGGGTGAACACTGAAGCTTTCTTT